Presented here are 26 T cell receptor beta chains from one specimen sequenced in a study of CD8+ T cells in alopecia areata. Treatment in this sample: oral pan-JAK inhibitor, 5-10 mg twice daily. Following extraction, RNA underwent reverse transcription to cDNA, which served as the sequencing template. TCRdb's copy holds only in-frame clones and misses some; the assay was immunoSEQ multiplex PCR. The sample includes hundreds of thousands of clones, roughly three fifths of them seen just once. This specimen was CD4+ T cells sorted from blood, taken at week 44, from a patient treated with tofacitinib. The receptors shown here come from a human donor with alopecia areata.

This clone was seen only once. This sequence joins TRBV29-1 and TRBJ1-1; D is ambiguous. The germline V and J ends were trimmed by 4 bases and 5 bases, with 14 bases remaining between them. Germline CDR1 reads SQVTM; CDR2 reads ANQGSEA. The CDR3 length is 13 residues. CDR3 loop: CSVAAAMGTEAFF. Here the CDR3 DNA reads TGCAGCGTTGCAGCAGCCATGGGGACTGAAGCTTTCTTT. Full variable domain (remainder filled in from reference TRBV29-1 and TRBJ1-1): SAVISQKPSRDICQRGTSLTIQCQVDSQVTMMFWYRQQPGQSLTLIATANQGSEATYESGFVIDKFPISRPNLTFSTLTVSNMSPEDSSIYLCSVAAAMGTEAFFGQGTRLTVV.

This clone has just a few counts. Other DNA sequences in this specimen translate into the identical CDR3. This chain connects TRBV29-1 to TRBJ2-6; unclear D gene. This CDR3 spans 12 amino acids. Trimming took off 3 bases at V and 4 bases at J, with 4 bases between the two ends. Germline CDR1 reads SQVTM; CDR2 reads ANQGSEA. The DNA of the CDR3 is TGCAGCGTTGATTCCGGGGCCAACGTCCTGACTTTC. Its translation: CSVDSGANVLTF.

The chain carries TRBV7-2 and TRBJ2-3, with 8 bases fitting TRBD1. The germline V gene has CDR1 SGHTA and CDR2 FQGNSA. The CDR3 is 15 residues long. V trimming: 1 base; J trimming: 4 bases; junction bases outside the gene matches: 4. The CDR3 reads CASSLGQGAPDTQYF. The CDR3 DNA reads TGTGCCAGCAGCTTAGGGCAGGGGGCACCAGATACGCAGTATTTT.

This clone occurred a few times. The chain uses TRBV20-1 and TRBJ1-4; D not resolved. Germline V lookup: CDR1 DFQATT, CDR2 SNEGSKA (reference sequence). V was pared by 4 bases and J by 6 bases, with 6 bases between. The CDR3 covers 11 residues. This chain's CDR3 is CSANGDEKLFF. The CDR3, as DNA: TGCAGTGCTAACGGAGATGAAAAACTGTTTTTT.

In its sample, this clone was seen a few times. This chain uses TRBV5-1 with TRBJ1-6; TRBD1 matches at 8 bases. There are 16 residues in the CDR3. The germline gives CDR1 SGHRS, CDR2 YFSETQ. J gave up 7 bases and V 3 bases, and 9 bases lay outside the gene matches. CDR3 nucleotides: TGCGCCAGCAGCTCGGAGACCACAGGGGGGAATTCACCCCTCCACTTT. Translation: CASSSETTGGNSPLHF.

This chain links TRBV6-6 with TRBJ2-5, with 7 bases lining up with TRBD1. V was pared by 2 bases and J by 5 bases, with 8 bases of the junction left unmatched. Germline V gene lookup returns CDR1 MNHNY and CDR2 SVGAGI (reference sequence). The CDR3 runs 15 residues. CDR3 DNA sequence: TGTGCCAGCAGTTACCAGACAGGGTACTCGGAGACCCAGTACTTC. Its protein is CASSYQTGYSETQYF.

The chain couples TRBV29-1 to TRBJ1-1, with 8 bases that match TRBD1. V shed 6 bases, J shed 7 bases, and the junction held 7 bases outside the gene matches. This CDR3 comprises 12 residues. Germline V gives CDR1 SQVTM, CDR2 ANQGSEA. As DNA, the CDR3 is TGCAGCGTCGCAGGGGGCGCGGTTGAAGCTTTCTTT. This encodes CSVAGGAVEAFF.

The chain employs TRBV4-1 and TRBJ2-4; tentative D call: TRBD2 (6 bases). CDR1 is MGHRA, CDR2 YSYEKL, per germline. Trimming cost V 1 base and J 0 bases, with 13 bases left between them. CDR3 length: 17 amino acids. The CDR3 DNA sequence: TGCGCCAGCAGCCAAGTTGTGGGGGGTCTAGCCAAAAACATTCAGTACTTC. Translated, it gives CASSQVVGGLAKNIQYF.

J is TRBJ2-2 and V is TRBV10-3, with a weak D call TRBD1 (6 bases). Trimming removed 8 bases at V and 1 base at J, with 8 bases between. This CDR3 region has 13 residues. CDR1 ENHRY and CDR2 SYGVKD come from the germline V gene. The CDR3 is CAIGGQNTGELFF. In DNA form, the CDR3 reads TGTGCCATCGGGGGACAGAACACCGGGGAGCTGTTTTTT.

The chain's CDR3 is CASSLTRETEAFF. The CDR3 DNA follows: TGTGCCAGCAGCTTAACCCGGGAAACTGAAGCTTTCTTT. V gene TRBV7-2 combines with J gene TRBJ1-1; D is ambiguous. The germline V gene has CDR1 SGHTA and CDR2 FQGNSA. V lost 2 bases and J 5 bases, leaving 9 bases between the germline ends. The length of the CDR3 is 13 residues. Full variable domain (outside the CDR3, taken from reference TRBV7-2 and TRBJ1-1): GAGVSQSPSNKVTEKGKDVELRCDPISGHTALYWYRQSLGQGLEFLIYFQGNSAPDKSGLPSDRFSAERTGGSVSTLTIQRTQQEDSAVYLCASSLTRETEAFFGQGTRLTVV.

The chain employs TRBV18 and TRBJ2-1, with unresolved D. The V gene's germline CDR1 is KGHSH and CDR2 LQKENI. CDR3 size: 13 residues. Trimming took 2 bases from V and 6 from J, leaving 8 bases between them. CDR3 region: CASSPIGSNEQFF. The CDR3 DNA sequence: TGTGCCAGCTCACCAATAGGGTCCAATGAGCAGTTCTTC.

The chain couples TRBV5-4 to TRBJ2-7; no reliable D call. CDR3 length: 15 amino acids. Per germline, CDR1 SGHNT and CDR2 YYREEE (reference sequence). V was pared by 0 bases and J by 1 base, with 11 bases between. The CDR3 DNA sequence: TGTGCCAGCAGCTTGGACCCACAAGTTTCCTACGAGCAGTACTTC. Protein sequence: CASSLDPQVSYEQYF.

This clone was observed a handful of times. The rearrangement links TRBV30 to TRBJ2-7; D ambiguous. V lost 5 bases, J lost 3 bases, and 8 bases lay in between. The CDR3 extends over 11 amino acids. Germline CDR1 GTSNPN, CDR2 SVGIG (reference sequence). The CDR3 here is CAWGQNYEQYF. The DNA of the CDR3 is TGTGCCTGGGGGCAGAACTACGAGCAGTACTTC.

V usage is TRBV7-7 and J usage is TRBJ2-2; D is unclear. The CDR3 has 15 residues. Per the germline V gene, CDR1 is SSHAT and CDR2 is FNYEAQ (reference sequence). Trimming removed 1 base at V and 6 bases at J, with 12 bases between. As DNA, the CDR3 is TGTGCCAGCAGCTTAGACTTTCTCGAGGCCGGGGAGCTGTTTTTT. Translating gives CASSLDFLEAGELFF.

This clone has a handful of counts. The chain uses TRBV29-1 and TRBJ1-1, with 7 bases identical to TRBD1. This CDR3 spans 14 amino acids. J gave up 3 bases and V 7 bases, and 11 bases lay outside the gene matches. CDR1 and CDR2 from the germline V gene are SQVTM and ANQGSEA. The CDR3 DNA follows: TGCAGCGGGCTGGGGGGACAGCTTTACACTGAAGCTTTCTTT. Its protein product is CSGLGGQLYTEAFF.

This clone occurred once. Additional DNA sequences in this sample encode the identical CDR3. The chain has TRBV4-3 and TRBJ2-7, with D possibly matching TRBD1 (6 bases). V dropped 1 base and J dropped 3 bases, with 7 bases sitting between them. Germline V gene lookup returns CDR1 LGHNA and CDR2 YSLEER. The CDR3 is 13 amino acids. DNA for the CDR3: TGCGCCAGCAGCCAAGTACAGGGCTACGAGCAGTACTTC. Amino acids: CASSQVQGYEQYF.

The chain employs TRBV4-3 and TRBJ1-1; 10 bases are shared with TRBD1. The CDR3 consists of 15 residues. V shed 5 bases, J shed 1 base, and the junction held 4 bases outside the gene matches. CDR1 is LGHNA and CDR2 is YSLEER in the germline V gene. The CDR3 DNA follows: TGCGCCAGCAGCGACCGGGACAGGGGGAACACTGAAGCTTTCTTT. Protein product: CASSDRDRGNTEAFF.

The chain links TRBV5-1 to TRBJ2-7, with D tentatively TRBD1 (6 bases). Germline V gene lookup returns CDR1 SGHRS and CDR2 YFSETQ. V was trimmed by 2 bases and J by 6 bases, leaving 15 bases between them. The CDR3 sequence is 14 residues long. CDR3 DNA: TGCGCCAGCAGCTTAGGGGGTCAGGCTGGCGAGCAGTACTTC. It is translated as CASSLGGQAGEQYF. The variable domain in full, completed from reference TRBV5-1 and TRBJ2-7, reads KAGVTQTPRYLIKTRGQQVTLSCSPISGHRSVSWYQQTPGQGLQFLFEYFSETQRNKGNFPGRFSGRQFSNSRSEMNVSTLELGDSALYLCASSLGGQAGEQYFGPGTRLTVT.

For the CDR3, the DNA is TGCAGCGTTGTCCTGGGTCAGGGTGGCTCCTACAATGAGCAGTTCTTC. As protein: CSVVLGQGGSYNEQFF. The chain links TRBV29-1 to TRBJ2-1, with a weak D call TRBD1 (5 bases). Trimming cost V 4 bases and J 0 bases, with 16 bases left between them. The CDR3 contains 16 residues. CDR1 is SQVTM, CDR2 ANQGSEA, per germline.

This CDR3 is CASSYSRGDTQYF. The CDR3 nucleotides are TGTGCCAGCAGTTACTCGAGGGGAGATACGCAGTATTTT. The chain joins TRBV6-5 to TRBJ2-3; D tentatively reads TRBD1 or TRBD2 (5 bases each). The CDR3 consists of 13 residues. CDR1 is MNHEY and CDR2 is SVGAGI in the germline V gene. V dropped 0 bases and J dropped 5 bases, with 6 bases sitting between them.

The gene calls are TRBV9 and TRBJ2-3; unclear D gene. This CDR3 is built from 14 residues. V was clipped by 1 base and J by 1 base, with 7 bases between them. The germline gives CDR1 SGDLS, CDR2 YYNGEE. This CDR3 is CASSVLPRTDTQYF. The CDR3 nucleotides read TGTGCCAGCAGCGTATTGCCCCGCACAGATACGCAGTATTTT.

V is TRBV2 and J is TRBJ2-3, with D uncertain. V was shortened by 1 base and J by 4 bases, with 6 bases between the two germline ends. In germline, CDR1 is SNHLY, CDR2 FYNNEI. The CDR3 covers 13 residues. The CDR3 DNA is TGTGCCAGCAGTGAAGATCGAGCAGATACGCAGTATTTT. Its translation is CASSEDRADTQYF.

The V and J genes are TRBV30 and TRBJ2-1, with TRBD2 as a possible D gene (6 bases). The CDR3 consists of 17 residues. Per germline, CDR1 GTSNPN and CDR2 SVGIG (reference sequence). The V end was cut by 1 base, the J end by 0 bases, with 16 bases between. The CDR3 protein is CAWSAPLTSYSYNEQFF. Here the CDR3 DNA reads TGTGCCTGGAGTGCCCCCCTCACTAGCTACTCCTACAATGAGCAGTTCTTC.

V is TRBV4-3 and J is TRBJ2-4, with D perhaps matching TRBD1 or TRBD2 (5 bases each). This CDR3 is built from 16 residues. Trimming pared 0 bases from V and 7 bases from J, leaving 16 bases between. Germline CDR1 reads LGHNA; CDR2 reads YSLEER. The CDR3 spells CASSQESQPGANIQYF. CDR3 nucleotides: TGCGCCAGCAGCCAAGAATCCCAACCCGGGGCGAACATTCAGTACTTC.

This rearrangement joins TRBV11-2 to TRBJ1-5; D perhaps matches TRBD1 (5 bases). Trimming stripped 3 bases from V and 4 bases from J, with 13 bases between. The CDR3 has 15 residues. Germline CDR1 and CDR2: SGHAT and FQNNGV. Written as DNA, the CDR3 is TGTGCCAGCAGCTTGGGGACGGGACTTAATCAGCCCCAGCATTTT. Its protein is CASSLGTGLNQPQHF.

The V and J genes are TRBV11-2 and TRBJ1-2; 8 bases map to TRBD1. Unmatched junction bases numbered 16, after V lost 5 bases and J lost 5 bases. The length of the CDR3 is 17 residues. Germline values: CDR1 SGHAT, CDR2 FQNNGV. CDR3 region: CASSTQTGGLLGYGYTF. In nucleotides, the CDR3 is TGTGCCAGCAGCACCCAAACAGGGGGGCTGTTGGGATATGGCTACACCTTC.